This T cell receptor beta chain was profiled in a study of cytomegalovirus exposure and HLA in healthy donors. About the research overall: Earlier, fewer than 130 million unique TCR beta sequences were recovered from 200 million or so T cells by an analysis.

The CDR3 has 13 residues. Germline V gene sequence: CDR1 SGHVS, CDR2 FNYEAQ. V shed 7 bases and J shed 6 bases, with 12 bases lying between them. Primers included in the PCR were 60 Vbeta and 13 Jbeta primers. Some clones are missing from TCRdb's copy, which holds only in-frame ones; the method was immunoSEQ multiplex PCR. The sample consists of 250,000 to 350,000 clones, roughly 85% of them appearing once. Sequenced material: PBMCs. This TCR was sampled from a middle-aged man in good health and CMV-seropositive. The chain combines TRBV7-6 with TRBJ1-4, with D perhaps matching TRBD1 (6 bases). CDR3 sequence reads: CASTQGIYEKLFF. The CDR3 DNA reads TGTGCCAGCACCCAGGGGATTTATGAAAAACTGTTTTTT.